This TCR beta chain emerged from a study of cytomegalovirus exposure and HLA in healthy donors. Remarks on this clone: Its antigen is as yet unknown.

In the PCR, 60 Vbeta and 13 Jbeta primers were used. TCRdb keeps only in-frame clones here, not all; method: immunoSEQ multiplex PCR. Among some 160,000 clones, roughly 83% were seen once, and the ten largest hold about 1.4%. Study conclusions and caveats: A later analysis appeared to link common viral pathogens to several of the most significant clusters. Within a later analysis, the majority of CMV-associated TCR beta chains appeared HLA-restricted.

CDR3 length: 17 amino acids. The V end lost 0 bases, the J end lost 2 bases, and 16 bases lay between the germline ends. Germline values: CDR1 SGHRS, CDR2 YFSETQ. The sample was PBMCs. The TCR sequence derives from a woman between 18 and 29 years old in good health and CMV-seronegative. V usage is TRBV5-1 and J usage is TRBJ2-3; D perhaps matches TRBD2 (6 bases). The CDR3: CASSLAGRGTLTDTQYF. CDR3 nucleotides: TGCGCCAGCAGCTTGGCGGGGCGGGGAACCCTCACAGATACGCAGTATTTT.